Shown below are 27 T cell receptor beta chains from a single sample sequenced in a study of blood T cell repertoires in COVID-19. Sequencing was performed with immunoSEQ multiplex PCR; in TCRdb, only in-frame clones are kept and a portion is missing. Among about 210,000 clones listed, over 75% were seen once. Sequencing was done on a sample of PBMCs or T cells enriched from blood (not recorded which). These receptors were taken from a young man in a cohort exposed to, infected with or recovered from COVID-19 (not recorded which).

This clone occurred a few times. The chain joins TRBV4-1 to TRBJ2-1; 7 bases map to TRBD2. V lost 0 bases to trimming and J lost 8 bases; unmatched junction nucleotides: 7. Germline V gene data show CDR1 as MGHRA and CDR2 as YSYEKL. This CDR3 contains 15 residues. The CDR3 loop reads CASSQEGRGVDEQFF. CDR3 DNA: TGCGCCAGCAGCCAAGAAGGGAGGGGTGTCGATGAGCAGTTCTTC.

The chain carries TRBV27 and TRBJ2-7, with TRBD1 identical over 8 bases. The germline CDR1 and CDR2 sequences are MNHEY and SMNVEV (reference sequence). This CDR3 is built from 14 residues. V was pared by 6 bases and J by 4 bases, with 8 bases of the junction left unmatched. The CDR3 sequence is CASRRPGQAYEQYF. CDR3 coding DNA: TGTGCCAGCAGACGACCGGGACAGGCTTACGAGCAGTACTTC.

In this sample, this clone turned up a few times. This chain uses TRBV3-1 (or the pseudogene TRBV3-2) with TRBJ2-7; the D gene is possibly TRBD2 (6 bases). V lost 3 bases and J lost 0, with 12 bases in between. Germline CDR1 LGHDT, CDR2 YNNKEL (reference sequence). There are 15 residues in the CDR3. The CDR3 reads CASSHLARSSYEQYF. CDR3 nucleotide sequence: TGTGCCAGCAGCCACCTAGCGCGCAGCTCCTACGAGCAGTACTTC.

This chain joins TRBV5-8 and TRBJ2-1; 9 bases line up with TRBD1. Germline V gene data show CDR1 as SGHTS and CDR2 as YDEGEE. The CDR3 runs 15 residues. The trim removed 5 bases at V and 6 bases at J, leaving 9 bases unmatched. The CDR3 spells CASSQGGQGRNEQFF. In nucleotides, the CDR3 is TGTGCCAGCAGTCAAGGGGGACAGGGTCGCAATGAGCAGTTCTTC.

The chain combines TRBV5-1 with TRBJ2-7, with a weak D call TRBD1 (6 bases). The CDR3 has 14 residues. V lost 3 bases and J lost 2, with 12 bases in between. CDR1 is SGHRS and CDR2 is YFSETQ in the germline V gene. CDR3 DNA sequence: TGCGCCAGCAGCTCCGGGACAAATACCTACGAGCAGTACTTC. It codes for CASSSGTNTYEQYF.

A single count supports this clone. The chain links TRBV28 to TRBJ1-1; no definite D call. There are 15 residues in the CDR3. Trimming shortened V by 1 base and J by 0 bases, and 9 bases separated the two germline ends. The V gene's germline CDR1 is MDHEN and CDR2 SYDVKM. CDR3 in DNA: TGTGCCAGCAGTTTATACAGAATCATGAACACTGAAGCTTTCTTT. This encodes CASSLYRIMNTEAFF.

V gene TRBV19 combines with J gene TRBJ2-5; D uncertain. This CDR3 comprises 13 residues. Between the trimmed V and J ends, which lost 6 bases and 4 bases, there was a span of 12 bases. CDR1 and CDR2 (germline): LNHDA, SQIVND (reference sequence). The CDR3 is CASRNLEAETQYF. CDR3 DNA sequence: TGTGCCAGTAGGAATTTAGAGGCAGAGACCCAGTACTTC.

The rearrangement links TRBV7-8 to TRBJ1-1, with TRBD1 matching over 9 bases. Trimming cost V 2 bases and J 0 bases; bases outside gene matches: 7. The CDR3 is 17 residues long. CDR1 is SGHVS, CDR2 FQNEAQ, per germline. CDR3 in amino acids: CASSLPGTGPMNTEAFF. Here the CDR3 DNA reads TGTGCCAGCAGCTTACCGGGGACAGGGCCTATGAACACTGAAGCTTTCTTT.

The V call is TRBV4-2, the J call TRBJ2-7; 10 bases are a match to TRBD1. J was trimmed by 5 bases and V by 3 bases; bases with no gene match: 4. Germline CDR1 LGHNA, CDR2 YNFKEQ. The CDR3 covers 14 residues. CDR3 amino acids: CASSHPGTGDEQYF. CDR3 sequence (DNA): TGTGCCAGCAGCCACCCCGGGACAGGGGACGAGCAGTACTTC.

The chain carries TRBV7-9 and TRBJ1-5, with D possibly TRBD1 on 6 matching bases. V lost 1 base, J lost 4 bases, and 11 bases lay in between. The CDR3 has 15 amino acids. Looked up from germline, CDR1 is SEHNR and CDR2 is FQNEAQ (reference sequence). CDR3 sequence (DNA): TGTGCCAGCAGCTTAGGAGGGACATTTAATCAGCCCCAGCATTTT. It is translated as CASSLGGTFNQPQHF.

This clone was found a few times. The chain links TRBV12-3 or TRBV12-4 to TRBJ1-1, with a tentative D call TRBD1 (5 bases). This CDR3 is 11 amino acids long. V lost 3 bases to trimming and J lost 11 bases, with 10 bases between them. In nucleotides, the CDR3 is TGTGCCAGCAGTTTGGGCCGGGGGGCTTTCTTT. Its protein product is CASSLGRGAFF.

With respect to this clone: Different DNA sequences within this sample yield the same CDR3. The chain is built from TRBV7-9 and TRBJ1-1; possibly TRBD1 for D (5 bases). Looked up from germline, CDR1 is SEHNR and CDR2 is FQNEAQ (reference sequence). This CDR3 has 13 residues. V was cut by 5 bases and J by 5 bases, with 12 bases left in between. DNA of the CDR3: TGTGCCAGCAGCCTCGACAGAGGAACTGAAGCTTTCTTT. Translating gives CASSLDRGTEAFF.

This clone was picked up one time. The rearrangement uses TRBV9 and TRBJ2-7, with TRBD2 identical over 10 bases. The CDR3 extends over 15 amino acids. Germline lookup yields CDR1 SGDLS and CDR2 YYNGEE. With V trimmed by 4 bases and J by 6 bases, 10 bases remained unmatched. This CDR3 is CASSPTGTSASEQYF. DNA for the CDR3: TGTGCCAGCAGCCCGACCGGGACTAGCGCATCCGAGCAGTACTTC. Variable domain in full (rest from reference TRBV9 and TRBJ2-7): DSGVTQTPKHLITATGQRVTLRCSPRSGDLSVYWYQQSLDQGLQFLIQYYNGEERAKGNILERFSAQQFPDLHSELNLSSLELGDSALYFCASSPTGTSASEQYFGPGTRLTVT.

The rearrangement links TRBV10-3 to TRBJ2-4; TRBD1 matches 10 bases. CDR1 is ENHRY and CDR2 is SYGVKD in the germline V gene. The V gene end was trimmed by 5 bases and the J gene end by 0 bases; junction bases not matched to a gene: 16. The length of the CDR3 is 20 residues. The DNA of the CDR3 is TGTGCCATCAGTCCTACATCCGGGACAGGGGACTCCCTAGCCAAAAACATTCAGTACTTC. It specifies CAISPTSGTGDSLAKNIQYF.

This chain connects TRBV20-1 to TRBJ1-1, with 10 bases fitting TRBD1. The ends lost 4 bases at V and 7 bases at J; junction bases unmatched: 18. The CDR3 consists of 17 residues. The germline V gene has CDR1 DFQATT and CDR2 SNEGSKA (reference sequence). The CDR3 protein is CSATDRGQQRIRGEAFF. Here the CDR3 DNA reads TGCAGTGCTACTGACAGGGGGCAGCAGCGAATTAGAGGTGAAGCTTTCTTT.

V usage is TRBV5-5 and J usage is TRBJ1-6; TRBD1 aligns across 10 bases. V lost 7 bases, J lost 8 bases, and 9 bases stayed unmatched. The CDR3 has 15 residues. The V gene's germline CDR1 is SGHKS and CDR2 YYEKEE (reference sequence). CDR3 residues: CASLAGDRGYSPLHF. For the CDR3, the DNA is TGTGCCAGCCTGGCAGGGGACAGGGGCTATTCACCCCTCCACTTT. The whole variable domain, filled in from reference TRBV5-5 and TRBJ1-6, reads DAGVTQSPTHLIKTRGQQVTLRCSPISGHKSVSWYQQVLGQGPQFIFQYYEKEERGRGNFPDRFSARQFPNYSSELNVNALLLGDSALYLCASLAGDRGYSPLHFGNGTRLTVT.

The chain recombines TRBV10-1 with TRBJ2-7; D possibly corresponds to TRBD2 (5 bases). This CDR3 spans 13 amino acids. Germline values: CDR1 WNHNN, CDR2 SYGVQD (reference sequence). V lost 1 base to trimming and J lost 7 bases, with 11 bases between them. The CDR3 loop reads CASSEWGVGEQYF. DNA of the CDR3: TGCGCCAGCAGTGAGTGGGGAGTGGGAGAGCAGTACTTC.

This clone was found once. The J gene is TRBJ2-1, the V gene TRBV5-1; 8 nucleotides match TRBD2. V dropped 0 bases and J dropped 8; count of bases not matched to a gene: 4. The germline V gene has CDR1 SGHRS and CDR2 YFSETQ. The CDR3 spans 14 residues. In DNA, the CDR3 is TGCGCCAGCAGCTTGGAAGCAGCGGGAGATGAGCAGTTCTTC. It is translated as CASSLEAAGDEQFF.

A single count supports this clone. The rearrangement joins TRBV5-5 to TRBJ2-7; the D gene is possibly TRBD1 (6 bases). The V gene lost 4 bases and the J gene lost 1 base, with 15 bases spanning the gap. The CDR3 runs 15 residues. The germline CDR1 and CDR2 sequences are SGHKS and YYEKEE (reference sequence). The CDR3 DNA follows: TGTGCCAGCAGCGCACGCGTGGGGACATCCTACGAGCAGTACTTC. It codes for CASSARVGTSYEQYF.

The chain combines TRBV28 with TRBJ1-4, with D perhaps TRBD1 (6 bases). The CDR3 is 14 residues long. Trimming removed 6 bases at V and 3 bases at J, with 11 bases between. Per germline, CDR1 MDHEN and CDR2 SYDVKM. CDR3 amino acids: CASSLGHSNEKLFF. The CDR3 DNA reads TGTGCCAGCAGCCTGGGACATTCTAATGAAAAACTGTTTTTT.

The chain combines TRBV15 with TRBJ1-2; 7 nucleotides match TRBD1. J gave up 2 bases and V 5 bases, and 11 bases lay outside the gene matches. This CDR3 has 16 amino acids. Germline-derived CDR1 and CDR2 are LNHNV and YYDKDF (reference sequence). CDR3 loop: CATSHSGGRGNYGYTF. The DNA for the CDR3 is TGTGCCACCAGCCATTCAGGGGGTAGGGGGAACTATGGCTACACCTTC.

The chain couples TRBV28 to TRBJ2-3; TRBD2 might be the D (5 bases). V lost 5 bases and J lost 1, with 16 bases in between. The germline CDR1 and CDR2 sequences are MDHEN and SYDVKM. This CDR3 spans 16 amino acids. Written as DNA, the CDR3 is TGTGCCAGCAGTCCGACCCGGGGTAGGGGCACAGATACGCAGTATTTT. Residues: CASSPTRGRGTDTQYF.

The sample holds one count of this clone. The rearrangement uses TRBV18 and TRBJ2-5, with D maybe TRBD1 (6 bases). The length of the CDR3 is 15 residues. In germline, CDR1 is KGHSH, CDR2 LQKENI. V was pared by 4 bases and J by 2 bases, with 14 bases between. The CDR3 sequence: CASSQTNRVQETQYF. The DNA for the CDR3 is TGTGCCAGCTCACAAACTAACAGGGTACAAGAGACCCAGTACTTC.

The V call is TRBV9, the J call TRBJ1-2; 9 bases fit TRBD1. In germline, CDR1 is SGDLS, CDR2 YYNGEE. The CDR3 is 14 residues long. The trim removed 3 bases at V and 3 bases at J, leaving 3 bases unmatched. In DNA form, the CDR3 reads TGTGCCAGCAGCGGGACAGGGGACTACTATGGCTACACCTTC. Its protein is CASSGTGDYYGYTF.

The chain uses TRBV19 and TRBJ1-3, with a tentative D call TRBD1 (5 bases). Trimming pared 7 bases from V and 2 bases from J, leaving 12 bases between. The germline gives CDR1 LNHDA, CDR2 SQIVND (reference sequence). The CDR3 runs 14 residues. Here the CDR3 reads CASTRGDPGNTIYF. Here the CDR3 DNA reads TGTGCCAGTACCCGGGGGGACCCTGGAAACACCATATATTTT.

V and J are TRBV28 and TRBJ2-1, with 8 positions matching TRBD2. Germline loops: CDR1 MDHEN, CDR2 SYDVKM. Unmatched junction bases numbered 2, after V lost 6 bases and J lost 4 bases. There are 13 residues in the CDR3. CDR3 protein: CASRLAAYNEQFF. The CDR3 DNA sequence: TGTGCCAGCAGACTAGCGGCATACAATGAGCAGTTCTTC.

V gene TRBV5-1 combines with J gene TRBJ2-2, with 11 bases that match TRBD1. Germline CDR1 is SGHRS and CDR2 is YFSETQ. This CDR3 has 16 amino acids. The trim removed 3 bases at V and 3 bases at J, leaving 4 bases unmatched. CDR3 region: CASSSGTGGDTGELFF. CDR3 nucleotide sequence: TGCGCCAGCAGCTCCGGGACAGGGGGGGACACCGGGGAGCTGTTTTTT.